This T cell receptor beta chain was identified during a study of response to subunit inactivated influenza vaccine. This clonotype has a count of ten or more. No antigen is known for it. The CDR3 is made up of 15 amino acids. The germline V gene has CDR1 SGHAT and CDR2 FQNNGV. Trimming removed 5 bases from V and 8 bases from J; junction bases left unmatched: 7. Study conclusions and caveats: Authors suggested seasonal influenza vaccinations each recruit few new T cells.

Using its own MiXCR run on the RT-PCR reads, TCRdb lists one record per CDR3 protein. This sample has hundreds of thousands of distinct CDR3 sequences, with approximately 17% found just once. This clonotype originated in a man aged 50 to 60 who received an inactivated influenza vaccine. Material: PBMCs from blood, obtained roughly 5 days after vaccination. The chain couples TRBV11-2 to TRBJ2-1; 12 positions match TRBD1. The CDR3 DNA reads TGTGCCAGCAGCCGCCCGGGACAGGGGGCCTATGAGCAGTTCTTC. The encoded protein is CASSRPGQGAYEQFF.